The source of this T cell receptor beta chain is a study of cytomegalovirus exposure and HLA in healthy donors. General study findings and limits: About 87% or about 30% of the time was how often most TCR beta V segments were productive, according to an earlier analysis. It has been reported that TCR beta sequences accurately predicted the HLA-A and HLA-B alleles of most subjects. More clonal expansion characterized HLA-associated TCR beta chains than equally common others in a later analysis.

The PCR made use of 60 Vbeta and 13 Jbeta primers. The table came from immunoSEQ multiplex PCR; TCRdb's copy has only in-frame clones and leaves some out. The table records about 180,000 clones, over 60% of them present only once. In its sample, this clone was seen a few times. The target antigen is unknown. There are 15 residues in the CDR3. V lost 0 bases and J lost 4, with 13 bases in between. Germline loops: CDR1 MGHRA, CDR2 YSYEKL. The TCR originated in a man between 18 and 35 years old in good health and CMV-seronegative. The specimen sequenced was PBMCs. The chain has TRBV4-1 and TRBJ2-7; D perhaps matches TRBD2 (6 bases). CDR3 sequence: CASSQELGGRYEQYF. As DNA, the CDR3 is TGCGCCAGCAGCCAAGAGTTGGGGGGTAGATACGAGCAGTACTTC.